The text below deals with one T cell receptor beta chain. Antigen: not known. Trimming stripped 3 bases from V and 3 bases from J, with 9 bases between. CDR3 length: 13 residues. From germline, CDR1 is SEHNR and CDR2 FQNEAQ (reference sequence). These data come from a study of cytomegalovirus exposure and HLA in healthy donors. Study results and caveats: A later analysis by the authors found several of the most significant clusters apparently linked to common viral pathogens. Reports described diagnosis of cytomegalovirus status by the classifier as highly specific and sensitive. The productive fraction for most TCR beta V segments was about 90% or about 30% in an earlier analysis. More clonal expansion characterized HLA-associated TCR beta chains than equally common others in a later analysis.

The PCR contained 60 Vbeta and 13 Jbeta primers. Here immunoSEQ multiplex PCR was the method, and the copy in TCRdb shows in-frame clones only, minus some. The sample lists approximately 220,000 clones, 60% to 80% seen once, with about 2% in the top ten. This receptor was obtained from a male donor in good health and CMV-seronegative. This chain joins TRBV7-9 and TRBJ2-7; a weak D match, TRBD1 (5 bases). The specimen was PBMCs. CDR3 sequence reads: CASSFRQGYEQYF. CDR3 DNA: TGTGCCAGCAGCTTTAGGCAGGGCTACGAGCAGTACTTC.